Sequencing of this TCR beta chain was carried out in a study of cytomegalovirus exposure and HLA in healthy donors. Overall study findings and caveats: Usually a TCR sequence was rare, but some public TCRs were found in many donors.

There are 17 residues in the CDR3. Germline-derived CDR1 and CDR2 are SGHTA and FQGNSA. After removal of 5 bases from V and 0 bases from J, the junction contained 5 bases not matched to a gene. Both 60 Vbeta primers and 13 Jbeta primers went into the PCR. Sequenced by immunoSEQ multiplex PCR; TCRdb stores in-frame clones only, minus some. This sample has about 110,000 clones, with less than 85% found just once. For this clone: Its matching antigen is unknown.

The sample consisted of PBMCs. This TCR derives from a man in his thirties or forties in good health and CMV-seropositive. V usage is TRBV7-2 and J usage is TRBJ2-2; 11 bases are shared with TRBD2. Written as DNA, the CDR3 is TGTGCCAGCAGCCCGATAGCGGGGGGGCCGAACACCGGGGAGCTGTTTTTT. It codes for CASSPIAGGPNTGELFF.